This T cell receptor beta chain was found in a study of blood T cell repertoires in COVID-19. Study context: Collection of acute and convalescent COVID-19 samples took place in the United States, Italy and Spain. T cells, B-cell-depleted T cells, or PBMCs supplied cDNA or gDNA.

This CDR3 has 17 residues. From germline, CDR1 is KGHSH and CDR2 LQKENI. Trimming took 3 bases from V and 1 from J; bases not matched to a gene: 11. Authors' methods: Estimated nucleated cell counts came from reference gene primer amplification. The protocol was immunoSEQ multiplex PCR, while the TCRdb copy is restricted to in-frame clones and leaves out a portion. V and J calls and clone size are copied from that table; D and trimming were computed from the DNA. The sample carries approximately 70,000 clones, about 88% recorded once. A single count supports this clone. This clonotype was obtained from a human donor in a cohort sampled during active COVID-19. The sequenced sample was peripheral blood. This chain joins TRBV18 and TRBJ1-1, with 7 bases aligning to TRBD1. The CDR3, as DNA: TGTGCCAGCTCACCCCAAAATTACAGGGGCCCGAACACTGAAGCTTTCTTT. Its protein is CASSPQNYRGPNTEAFF.